The present TCR beta chain was sequenced within a study of T cells in Graves' hyperthyroidism and ophthalmopathy. Study-level findings and limits: Most thyroid clonotypes with frequency above 0.001 were detected in blood. A model of 13 V-J features distinguished ophthalmopathy from stable hyperthyroidism.

Amplification yielded TCR beta CDR3 regions, with RNA transcripts as the source. The TCR CDR3 was amplified in a first-round RT-PCR using the HTBI primer set. TCRdb processed the multiplex PCR reads anew with MiXCR; each CDR3 protein has one entry. The sample contains approximately 300,000 distinct CDR3 sequences, over 15% of which appear only once. Patients with uncontrolled infections, other autoimmune diseases, pregnancy or lactation were excluded. This clonotype was counted ten times or more. Its antigen is undetermined. Per the germline V gene, CDR1 is SNHLY and CDR2 is FYNNEI. The CDR3 runs to 15 residues. V was cut by 0 bases and J by 0 bases, with 9 bases left in between.

The receptor's source is a woman aged 55-70 years with Graves' ophthalmopathy. The J gene is TRBJ2-7, the V gene TRBV2, with unresolved D. Sequencing was done on a sample of blood. The CDR3: CASSEALRTSYEQYF. CDR3 nucleotide sequence: TGTGCCAGCAGTGAAGCGCTCCGGACCTCCTACGAGCAGTACTTC.